The 21 T cell receptor beta chains in this list originate from one sample, sequenced in a study of T cell responses to AZD1222 COVID-19 vaccine. This table comes from immunoSEQ multiplex PCR, and its TCRdb copy is limited to in-frame clones, with some not included. The sample holds about 170,000 clones, 80% to 95% seen once. This specimen was peripheral blood, taken on day 0 of AZD1222 vaccination. These receptors were collected from an adult in good health.

The table lists this clone with a count of one. The rearrangement links TRBV19 to TRBJ2-1, with D perhaps matching TRBD2 (6 bases). The ends were cut back, 8 bases at V and 7 bases at J, with 15 bases in the middle. The CDR3 sequence is 13 residues long. Germline CDR1 is LNHDA and CDR2 is SQIVND (reference sequence). For the CDR3, the DNA is TGTGCCAGTTCCGGGACTCCTAAGAATGAGCAGTTCTTC. This codes for CASSGTPKNEQFF.

The V call is TRBV18, the J call TRBJ1-2; maybe TRBD1 (5 bases). Germline CDR1 is KGHSH and CDR2 is LQKENI. Trimming shortened V by 0 bases and J by 4 bases, and 15 bases separated the two germline ends. The CDR3 has 16 residues. The CDR3 loop is CASSPPIRGASYGYTF. In DNA form, the CDR3 reads TGTGCCAGCTCACCACCGATCCGGGGCGCAAGCTATGGCTACACCTTC. Using reference TRBV18 and TRBJ1-2 for the parts outside the CDR3, the full variable domain is NAGVMQNPRHLVRRRGQEARLRCSPMKGHSHVYWYRQLPEEGLKFMVYLQKENIIDESGMPKERFSAEFPKEGPSILRIQQVVRGDSAAYFCASSPPIRGASYGYTFGSGTRLTVV.

The chain couples TRBV18 to TRBJ2-3, with 10 bases that match TRBD2. The CDR3 is 15 amino acids. Germline CDR1 reads KGHSH; CDR2 reads LQKENI. J lost 2 bases, V lost 5 bases, and 4 bases had no gene match. For the CDR3, the DNA is TGTGCCAGCTCATCCCTAGCGGGGGTCACAGATACGCAGTATTTT. This translates into CASSSLAGVTDTQYF.

V gene TRBV3-1 (or the pseudogene TRBV3-2) combines with J gene TRBJ1-1; no definite D call. The CDR3 extends over 14 amino acids. Trimming took 1 base from V and 3 from J, leaving 9 bases between them. CDR1 is LGHDT, CDR2 YNNKEL, per germline (reference sequence). The CDR3 coding sequence is TGTGCCAGCAGCCAAGGGACGGAGTACACTGAAGCTTTCTTT. It yields the protein CASSQGTEYTEAFF.

The gene calls are TRBV2 and TRBJ1-1; TRBD1 is a possible D gene (5 bases). The CDR3 loop spans 10 amino acids. V was trimmed by 8 bases and J by 12 bases, leaving 13 bases between them. Germline values: CDR1 SNHLY, CDR2 FYNNEI. The CDR3 nucleotides read TGTGCCAGCGGTCCAGGGCGTCCTTTCTTT. Its translation: CASGPGRPFF.

The chain carries TRBV19 and TRBJ1-2, with D tentatively TRBD1 (6 bases). The CDR3 loop spans 14 amino acids. Between the trimmed V and J ends, which lost 1 base and 6 bases, there was a span of 12 bases. Germline V gene lookup returns CDR1 LNHDA and CDR2 SQIVND (reference sequence). CDR3 in DNA: TGTGCCAGTAGTATAGTAGGGGGAAATCATGGCTACACCTTC. Amino acid sequence: CASSIVGGNHGYTF.

This chain joins TRBV7-2 and TRBJ2-7, with TRBD1 matching 8 bases. CDR1 and CDR2 (germline): SGHTA, FQGNSA. V was clipped by 1 base and J by 0 bases; unmatched bases: 2. This CDR3 region has 15 residues. Written as DNA, the CDR3 is TGTGCCAGCAGCTTAGTTCAGGGGGCCTCCTACGAGCAGTACTTC. Translated, it gives CASSLVQGASYEQYF. Combining the CDR3 with reference TRBV7-2 and TRBJ2-7 gives the whole variable domain GAGVSQSPSNKVTEKGKDVELRCDPISGHTALYWYRQSLGQGLEFLIYFQGNSAPDKSGLPSDRFSAERTGGSVSTLTIQRTQQEDSAVYLCASSLVQGASYEQYFGPGTRLTVT.

V gene TRBV15 combines with J gene TRBJ1-6; no definite D call. Looked up from germline, CDR1 is LNHNV and CDR2 is YYDKDF (reference sequence). Trimming removed 7 bases from V and 3 bases from J, with 13 bases in between. This CDR3 is built from 15 residues. CDR3 nucleotide sequence: TGTGCCACCACACACCGGAAAATCTATAATTCACCCCTCCACTTT. Protein sequence: CATTHRKIYNSPLHF.

A note on this clone: The same CDR3 arises from other DNA sequences in this sample as well. The V and J genes are TRBV3-1 (or the pseudogene TRBV3-2) and TRBJ2-6, with D uncertain. Trimming took off 1 base at V and 2 bases at J, with 3 bases between the two ends. Germline V gene lookup returns CDR1 LGHDT and CDR2 YNNKEL (reference sequence). The CDR3 is 14 residues long. In DNA, the CDR3 is TGTGCCAGCAGCCAAGTACCTGGGGCCAACGTCCTGACTTTC. The encoded protein is CASSQVPGANVLTF.

The rearrangement uses TRBV3-1 (or the pseudogene TRBV3-2) and TRBJ1-1, with unresolved D. There are 11 residues in the CDR3. Germline V CDR1 and CDR2: LGHDT, YNNKEL (reference sequence). The V gene lost 9 bases and the J gene lost 6 bases, with 11 bases spanning the gap. The CDR3: CASLGRAEAFF. Written as DNA, the CDR3 is TGTGCCAGTCTGGGGAGGGCTGAAGCTTTCTTT.

This clone was counted a single time. The rearrangement links TRBV21-1 to TRBJ1-1; TRBD1 is taken as the D call from the table, unchecked against the DNA. TRBV21-1 is listed as a pseudogene. This CDR3 region has 17 residues. The CDR3 nucleotides are TGTGCCAGCAGCGCAAACCTCCGGACAGCGATAAACACTGAAGCTTTCTTT. It translates to CASSANLRTAINTEAFF.

This chain joins TRBV9 and TRBJ1-3; no clear D. Trimming cost V 0 bases and J 0 bases, with 7 bases left between them. Germline assignment: CDR1 SGDLS and CDR2 YYNGEE. The CDR3 runs to 15 residues. In DNA, the CDR3 is TGTGCCAGCAGCGTAGGGAGTTTCTCTGGAAACACCATATATTTT. This codes for CASSVGSFSGNTIYF. The whole variable domain, filled in from reference TRBV9 and TRBJ1-3, reads DSGVTQTPKHLITATGQRVTLRCSPRSGDLSVYWYQQSLDQGLQFLIQYYNGEERAKGNILERFSAQQFPDLHSELNLSSLELGDSALYFCASSVGSFSGNTIYFGEGSWLTVV.

The chain employs TRBV27 and TRBJ1-5; D is undetermined. CDR1 is MNHEY and CDR2 is SMNVEV in the germline V gene (reference sequence). V lost 4 bases, J lost 5 bases, and 12 bases lay in between. The CDR3 runs to 14 residues. The CDR3 region has the DNA TGTGCCAGCAGTTCTTCCTCCTTCCATCAGCCCCAGCATTTT. Encoded protein: CASSSSSFHQPQHF.

The chain couples TRBV5-1 to TRBJ1-1; D not resolved. The CDR3 runs 15 residues. Trimming took 1 base from V and 0 from J, leaving 10 bases between them. The germline gives CDR1 SGHRS, CDR2 YFSETQ. CDR3 loop: CASSLFRVLNTEAFF. Written as DNA, the CDR3 is TGCGCCAGCAGCTTGTTCCGGGTTTTGAACACTGAAGCTTTCTTT.

V and J are TRBV12-5 and TRBJ2-1; 11 bases match TRBD1. The germline gives CDR1 LGHNT, CDR2 FRNRAP. V was pared by 5 bases and J by 7 bases, with 7 bases of the junction left unmatched. This CDR3 is 15 amino acids long. Here the CDR3 reads CASGTGQGAVNEQFF. The CDR3 DNA reads TGTGCTAGTGGTACCGGACAGGGGGCTGTGAATGAGCAGTTCTTC.

The chain carries TRBV5-5 and TRBJ1-2; tentative D call: TRBD1 (6 bases). With 4 bases removed from V and 4 bases from J, the gap between germline ends came to 17 bases. This CDR3 is 15 amino acids long. Germline CDR1 is SGHKS and CDR2 is YYEKEE (reference sequence). The CDR3 DNA is TGTGCCAGCAGCGCGAGAGGGGGGCCTATCTATGGCTACACCTTC. It is translated as CASSARGGPIYGYTF.

V and J are TRBV6-6 and TRBJ2-2; either TRBD1 or TRBD2 may supply D (5 bases each). Trimming took 5 bases from V and 4 from J, leaving 11 bases between them. The CDR3 has 14 residues. CDR1 and CDR2 (germline): MNHNY, SVGAGI (reference sequence). CDR3 coding DNA: TGTGCCAGCAGTCGATCAGGGAGCACCGGGGAGCTGTTTTTT. Translating it yields CASSRSGSTGELFF.

J is TRBJ1-2 and V is TRBV10-3; D remains unclear. From germline, CDR1 is ENHRY and CDR2 SYGVKD. The CDR3 contains 13 residues. Deletions cut 3 bases from V and 7 bases from J, with 12 bases between. Here the CDR3 reads CAISDERMVGYTF. Written as DNA, the CDR3 is TGTGCCATCAGTGACGAGAGAATGGTTGGCTACACCTTC.

This sequence joins TRBV7-2 and TRBJ2-7; 8 bases fit TRBD2. The CDR3 spans 13 residues. Germline assignment: CDR1 SGHTA and CDR2 FQGNSA. Trimming at V came to 7 bases and at J to 0 bases, leaving 2 bases not matched to a gene. CDR3 in amino acids: CASNSGNSYEQYF. CDR3 DNA sequence: TGTGCCAGCAATAGCGGGAACTCCTACGAGCAGTACTTC.

This chain connects TRBV30 to TRBJ1-2, with 7 bases lining up with TRBD1. This CDR3 region has 15 residues. The ends lost 0 bases at V and 8 bases at J; junction bases unmatched: 12. Germline-derived CDR1 and CDR2 are GTSNPN and SVGIG (reference sequence). CDR3 sequence (DNA): TGTGCCTGGAGTGTAGGGGGCGTCGGTGGTAGAGGCTACACCTTC. Protein product: CAWSVGGVGGRGYTF.

This chain uses TRBV9 with TRBJ2-5; no clear D. Germline-derived CDR1 and CDR2 are SGDLS and YYNGEE. V lost 0 bases and J 0 bases, leaving 6 bases between the germline ends. This CDR3 has 14 amino acids. In nucleotides, the CDR3 is TGTGCCAGCAGCGTAGGTCCGAACCAAGAGACCCAGTACTTC. Amino acid sequence: CASSVGPNQETQYF.